This T cell receptor beta chain was identified during a study of T-cell memory formation after mild COVID-19. General study points: Most CD4+ clones that shrank were in CM and EM, while CD8+ ones turned up in EMRA. Clones contracting over day 15 to 85 were CD4/CD8 balanced, with later expanders leaning CD4+.

TCRdb redid the calling of the 5' RACE reads with MiXCR, one entry per CDR3 protein. Counted here are a few hundred thousand distinct CDR3 sequences, roughly 15% occurring once; the ten biggest clones make up about 22%. For this clonotype: What it binds is not known.

The V and J ends lost 2 bases and 8 bases respectively, with 15 bases between them. The CDR3 sequence is 15 residues long. This receptor was obtained from a young man who had mild COVID-19 (a few samples of this study predate the infection). Cell type and time point are not known. The chain is built from TRBV12-3 or TRBV12-4 and TRBJ1-4, with a weak D call TRBD1 (5 bases). The sequenced sample consisted of PBMCs or a T cell subset sorted from them (not recorded which). The CDR3 bases are TGTGCCAGCAGTTTAAACGCAGGGAAGGACGAAAAACTGTTTTTT. Its translation: CASSLNAGKDEKLFF.